The text below deals with one T cell receptor beta chain. MiXCR, applied by TCRdb to the 5' RACE reads, yields one record per CDR3 protein. Of some 100,000 distinct CDR3 sequences listed, around 9.8% were seen once; the top ten hold roughly 15%. The sample belongs to a study of T cells after yellow fever vaccination. The germline V gene encodes CDR1 SGHAT and CDR2 FQNNGV. The CDR3 totals 15 residues. Trimming stripped 3 bases from V and 6 bases from J, with 15 bases between. Study-wide findings and caveats: Most clones from primary vaccination resurfaced after the booster (nearly 97% CD4, 88% CD8). Peaking on day 5 versus 15, the secondary response was faster but weaker. Bulk-population clonotypes that are abundant could appear as contaminants in FACS-sorted repertoires. Across the CD4 and CD8 compartments, a small share of clonotypes was present in both.

V usage is TRBV11-2 and J usage is TRBJ2-1, with D perhaps TRBD2 (7 bases). The TCR comes from a man younger than 35 who received the YFV17D yellow fever vaccine. This specimen consisted of CD8+ T cells not binding an NS4B(214-222) dextramer, sorted from PBMCs, obtained less than 16 days after the first yellow fever vaccination. The CDR3, as DNA: TGTGCCAGCAGCTTTCGGGGGGCGACACTCAATGAGCAGTTCTTC. This codes for CASSFRGATLNEQFF.